This T cell receptor (beta chain) came from a study of blood T cell repertoires in COVID-19. Looking at the study overall: Samples representing acute and convalescent COVID-19 were sourced from the United States, Italy and Spain. T cells, B-cell-depleted T cells, or PBMCs provided the cDNA or gDNA that served as material.

The CDR3 length is 16 residues. Germline CDR1 is SGHKS and CDR2 is YYEKEE (reference sequence). After removal of 6 bases from V and 7 bases from J, the junction contained 11 bases not matched to a gene. The assay was immunoSEQ multiplex PCR, and TCRdb's table has in-frame clones only and misses some. The sample contains a few hundred thousand clones, 88% of which appear only once. Cohorts were determined from participant-reported clinical history. This chain uses TRBV5-5 with TRBJ1-6, with 9 bases aligning to TRBD1. The clonotype was recovered from a woman aged 60-75 years who had recovered from COVID-19. The specimen sequenced was PBMCs or T cells enriched from blood (not recorded which). CDR3 sequence reads: CASNPWGQGPNSPLHF. CDR3 DNA sequence: TGTGCCAGCAATCCTTGGGGACAGGGACCAAATTCACCCCTCCACTTT.